This T cell receptor (beta chain) was sequenced for a study of human T cells and chemical hapten exposure. Study-wide points: Expanded TCR sets contained significantly more large CDR3 similarity clusters than controls.

As for this clonotype: Its target is unknown.

Time point: patch test 1, 2 weeks after DPC sensitization. Treatment here: therapeutic diphenylcyclopropenone sensitization with weekly scalp DPC. From the RACE reads, TCRdb called clonotypes with MiXCR, one entry per CDR3 protein. The data show approximately 80,000 distinct CDR3 sequences, around a tenth seen once. V was clipped by 7 bases and J by 10 bases, with 17 bases between them. Germline V gives CDR1 MNHEY, CDR2 SVGEGT. The CDR3 length is 13 residues. This chain joins TRBV6-2 or TRBV6-3 and TRBJ2-1; D is perhaps TRBD2 (5 bases). The material sequenced was whole blood, taken in connection with sensitization to the hapten diphenylcyclopropenone (DPC). This clonotype was obtained from a woman aged 45-60 years with alopecia areata. Some clones in this sample may be carry-over from other donors' samples. The CDR3: CASTKPPSREQFF. The DNA for the CDR3 is TGTGCCAGCACCAAACCCCCTAGCCGCGAGCAGTTCTTC.